The subject of this entry is one TCR beta chain. In the source study's methods: Nucleated cell counts were estimated from reference gene primer amplification. Measured with immunoSEQ multiplex PCR; TCRdb has only the in-frame clones, and not every one. The D gene and trimming were derived from the DNA, and the V and J assignments and clone size from that table. The sample has 200,000 to 250,000 clones, approximately 77% seen once. The data were obtained in a study of blood T cell repertoires in COVID-19. About the study: The United States, Italy and Spain were the sources of the acute and convalescent COVID-19 samples. T cells, B-cell-depleted T cells, or PBMCs provided the cDNA or gDNA that served as material.

The ends lost 5 bases at V and 8 bases at J; junction bases unmatched: 11. In germline, CDR1 is SGHVS, CDR2 FQNEAQ. The CDR3 has 15 residues. The sequenced sample consisted of peripheral blood. The source is a woman older than 75 with acute or convalescent COVID-19. The chain is built from TRBV7-8 and TRBJ1-2, with 10 positions matching TRBD1. In nucleotides, the CDR3 is TGTGCCAGCAGCGCGGACAGGGGGTGGTCGGGCGGCTACACCTTC. It is translated as CASSADRGWSGGYTF.